The sequence of this TCR beta chain was determined in a study of radiation and T cells in renal cell carcinoma. Looking at the study overall: Nephrectomy followed 15 Gy stereotactic body radiation by 4 weeks. Whole-study results and caveats: Top tumor clonotypes rose in blood 2 weeks post-radiation, then contracted. Without pretreatment biopsies, baseline tumor clonotype presence was undetermined.

This CDR3 has 11 amino acids. V was cut by 8 bases and J by 2 bases, with 6 bases left in between. In germline, CDR1 is SNHLY, CDR2 FYNNEI. Measured with immunoSEQ multiplex PCR; TCRdb has only the in-frame clones, and not every one. The repertoire holds just over 95,000 clones, less than 90% seen once, with 6.5% to 8.5% in the top ten. As to this clone: Antigen unknown.

Time point given: baseline pretreatment blood. The treatment: 15 Gy SBRT to primary tumor, nephrectomy 4 weeks later. Clear cell pathology was present in this patient's renal cell carcinoma. The sequence was collected from a man aged 50 to 59 with renal cell carcinoma. The starting material was blood, obtained from a patient whose treatment included radiotherapy and nephrectomy. The rearrangement links TRBV2 to TRBJ1-2; D is uncertain. The CDR3 protein is CASFGNYGYTF. The CDR3 coding sequence is TGTGCCAGCTTCGGCAACTATGGCTACACCTTC.